This T cell receptor beta chain emerged from a study of T cell changes during pregnancy in multiple sclerosis. The CDR3 is 15 residues long. Germline V gene lookup returns CDR1 SGHKS and CDR2 YYEKEE (reference sequence). Unmatched junction bases numbered 10, after V lost 2 bases and J lost 9 bases. Repertoires were generated with immunoSEQ multiplex PCR, while TCRdb's copy carries only in-frame clones and drops some. The repertoire includes tens of thousands of clones, around 94% of them detected once, and about 0.67% sits in the top ten. The starting material was CD4+ T cells from peripheral blood mononuclear cells, obtained in the third trimester of pregnancy. The clonotype comes from a female donor with multiple sclerosis, enrolled in a pregnancy study. The V and J genes are TRBV5-5 and TRBJ2-1; 8 bases line up with TRBD2. CDR3 loop: CASSLAGVRGGEQFF. DNA of the CDR3: TGTGCCAGCAGCTTAGCGGGGGTAAGGGGCGGTGAGCAGTTCTTC.